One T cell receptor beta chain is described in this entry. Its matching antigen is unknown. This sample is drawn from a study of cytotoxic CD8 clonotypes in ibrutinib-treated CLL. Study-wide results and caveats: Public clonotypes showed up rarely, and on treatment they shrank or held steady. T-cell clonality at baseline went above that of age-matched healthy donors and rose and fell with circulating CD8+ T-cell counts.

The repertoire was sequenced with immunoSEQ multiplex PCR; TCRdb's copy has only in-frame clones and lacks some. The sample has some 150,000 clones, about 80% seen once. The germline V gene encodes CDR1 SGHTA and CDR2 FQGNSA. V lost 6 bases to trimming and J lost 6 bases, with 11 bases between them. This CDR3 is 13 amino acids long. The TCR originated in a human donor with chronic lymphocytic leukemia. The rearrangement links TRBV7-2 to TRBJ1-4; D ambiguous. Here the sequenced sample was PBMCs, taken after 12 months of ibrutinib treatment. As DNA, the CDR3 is TGTGCCAGCAGTAGAAGAGATGATGAAAAACTGTTTTTT. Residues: CASSRRDDEKLFF.